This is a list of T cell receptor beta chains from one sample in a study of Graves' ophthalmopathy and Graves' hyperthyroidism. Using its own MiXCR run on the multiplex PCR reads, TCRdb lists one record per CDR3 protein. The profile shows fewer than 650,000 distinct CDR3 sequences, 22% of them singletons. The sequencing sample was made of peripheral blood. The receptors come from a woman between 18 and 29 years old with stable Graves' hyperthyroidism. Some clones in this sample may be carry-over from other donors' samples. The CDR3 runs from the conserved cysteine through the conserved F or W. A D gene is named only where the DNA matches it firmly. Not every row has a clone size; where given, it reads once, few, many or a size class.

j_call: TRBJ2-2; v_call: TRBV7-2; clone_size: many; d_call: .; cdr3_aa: CASSFSPSPTGELFF; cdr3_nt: TGTGCCAGCAGCTTCTCTCCATCTCCCACCGGGGAGCTGTTTTTT
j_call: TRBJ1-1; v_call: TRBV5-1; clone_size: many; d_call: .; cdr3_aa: CASSRPGLNTEAFF; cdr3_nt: TGCGCCAGCAGCCGGCCTGGTTTGAACACTGAAGCTTTCTTT
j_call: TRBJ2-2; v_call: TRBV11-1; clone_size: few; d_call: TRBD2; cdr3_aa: CASSFPGLADTGELFF; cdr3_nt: TGTGCCAGCAGCTTTCCGGGACTAGCGGACACCGGGGAGCTGTTTTTT
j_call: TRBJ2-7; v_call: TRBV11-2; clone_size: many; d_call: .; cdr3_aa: CASSSRTTHSYEQYF; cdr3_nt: TGTGCCAGCAGCTCTCGGACTACCCACTCCTACGAGCAGTACTTC
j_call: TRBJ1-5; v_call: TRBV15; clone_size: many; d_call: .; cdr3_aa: CATSRAGTYSNQPQHF; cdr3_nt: TGTGCCACCAGCAGAGCGGGGACATATAGCAATCAGCCCCAGCATTTT
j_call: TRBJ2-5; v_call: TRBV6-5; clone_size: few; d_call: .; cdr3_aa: CASSYRVVGETQYF; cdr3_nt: TGTGCCAGCAGTTACCGGGTGGTCGGAGAGACCCAGTACTTC
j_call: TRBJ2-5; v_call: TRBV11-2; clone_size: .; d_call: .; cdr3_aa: CASSPTGEEETQYF; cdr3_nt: TGTGCCAGCAGCCCTACAGGGGAGGAAGAGACCCAGTACTTC
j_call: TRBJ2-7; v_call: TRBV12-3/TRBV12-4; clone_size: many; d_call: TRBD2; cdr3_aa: CASSSGGLTEQYF; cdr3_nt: TGTGCCAGCAGTTCGGGGGGTCTAACCGAGCAGTACTTC
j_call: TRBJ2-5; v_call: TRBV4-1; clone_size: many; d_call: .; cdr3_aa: CASSQTGRQETQYF; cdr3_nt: TGCGCCAGCAGCCAAACGGGTCGCCAAGAGACCCAGTACTTC
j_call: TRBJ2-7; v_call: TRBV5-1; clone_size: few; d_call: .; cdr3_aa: CASSENLDEQYF; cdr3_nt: TGCGCCAGCAGCGAGAATCTCGACGAGCAATACTTC
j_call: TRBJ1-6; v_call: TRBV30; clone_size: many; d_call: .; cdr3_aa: CAWSVQGNSPLHF; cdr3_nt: TGTGCCTGGAGTGTTCAGGGGAATTCACCCCTCCACTTT
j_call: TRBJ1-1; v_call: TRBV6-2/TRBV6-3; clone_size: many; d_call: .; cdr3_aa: CASSYSMAGDEAFF; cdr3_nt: TGTGCCAGCAGTTACTCGATGGCGGGGGATGAAGCTTTCTTT
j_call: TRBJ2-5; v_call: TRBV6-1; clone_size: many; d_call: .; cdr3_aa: CASSVSQGGETQYF; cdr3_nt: TGTGCCAGCAGTGTATCACAGGGGGGGGAGACCCAGTACTTC
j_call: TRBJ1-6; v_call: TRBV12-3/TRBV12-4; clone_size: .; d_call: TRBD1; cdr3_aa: CASSLWTGSSYNSPLHF; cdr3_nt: TGTGCCAGCAGTCTGTGGACAGGGAGCTCCTATAATTCACCCCTCCACTTT
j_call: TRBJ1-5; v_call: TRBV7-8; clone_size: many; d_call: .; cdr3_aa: CASSSSDAVHNQPQHF; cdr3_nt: TGTGCCAGCAGCTCATCCGACGCGGTTCACAATCAGCCCCAGCATTTT
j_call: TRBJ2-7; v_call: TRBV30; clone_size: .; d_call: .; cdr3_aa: CAWSDHRYEQYF; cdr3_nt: TGTGCCTGGAGCGACCACCGGTACGAGCAGTACTTC
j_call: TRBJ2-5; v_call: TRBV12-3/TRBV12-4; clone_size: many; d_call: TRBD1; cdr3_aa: CASSSRTGQETQYF; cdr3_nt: TGTGCCAGCAGTTCGAGGACAGGCCAAGAGACCCAGTACTTC
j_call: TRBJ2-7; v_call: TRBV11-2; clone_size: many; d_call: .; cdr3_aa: CASSFGDSSSYEQYF; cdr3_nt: TGTGCCAGCAGCTTTGGGGATTCGAGCTCCTACGAGCAGTACTTC
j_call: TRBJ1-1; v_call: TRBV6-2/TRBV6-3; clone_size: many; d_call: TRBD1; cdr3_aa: CASTLGTAYTEAFF; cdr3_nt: TGTGCCAGCACACTGGGGACAGCCTACACTGAAGCTTTCTTT
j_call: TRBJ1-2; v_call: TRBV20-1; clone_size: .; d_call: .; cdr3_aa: CSAPGQSLVYGYTF; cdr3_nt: TGCAGTGCTCCGGGACAATCCCTGGTCTATGGCTACACCTTC
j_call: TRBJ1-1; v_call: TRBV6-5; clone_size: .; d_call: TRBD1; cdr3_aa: CASSYTTGWDRGRAFF; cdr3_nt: TGTGCCAGCAGTTACACAACCGGGTGGGACAGGGGCAGGGCTTTCTTT
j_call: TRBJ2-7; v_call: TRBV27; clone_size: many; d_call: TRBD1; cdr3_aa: CASRRTGTGKYEQYF; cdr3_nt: TGTGCCAGCAGACGTACCGGGACAGGGAAATACGAGCAGTACTTC
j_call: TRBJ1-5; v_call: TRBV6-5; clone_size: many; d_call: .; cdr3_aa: CASSWGRGNNQPQHF; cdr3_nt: TGTGCCAGCAGTTGGGGCAGAGGTAACAATCAGCCCCAGCATTTT
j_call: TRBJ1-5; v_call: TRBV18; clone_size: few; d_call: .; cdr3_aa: CASSPGGTSNQPQHF; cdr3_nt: TGTGCCAGCTCACCAGGCGGGACCAGCAATCAGCCCCAGCATTTT
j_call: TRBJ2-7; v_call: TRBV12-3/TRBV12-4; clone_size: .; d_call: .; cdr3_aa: CASSLINAYDQYF; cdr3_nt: TGTGCCAGCAGTTTAATCAACGCCTACGATCAGTACTTC
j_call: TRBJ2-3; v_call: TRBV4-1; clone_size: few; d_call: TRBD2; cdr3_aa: CASSQTGLAGDTQYF; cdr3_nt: TGCGCCAGCAGCCAAACGGGACTAGCGGGAGATACGCAGTATTTT
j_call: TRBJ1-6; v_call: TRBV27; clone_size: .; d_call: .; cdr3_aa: CASSSNNSHLHF; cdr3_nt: TGTGCCAGCAGTTCAAATAATTCACACCTCCACTTT
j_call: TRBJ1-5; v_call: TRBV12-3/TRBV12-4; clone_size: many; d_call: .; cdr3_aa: CASSFWLDSNQPQHF; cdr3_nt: TGTGCCAGCAGTTTTTGGCTGGACAGCAATCAGCCCCAGCATTTT
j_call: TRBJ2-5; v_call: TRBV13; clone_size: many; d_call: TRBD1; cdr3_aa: CASSLPTGAQETQYF; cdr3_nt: TGTGCCAGCAGCTTACCCACAGGGGCCCAAGAGACCCAGTACTTC
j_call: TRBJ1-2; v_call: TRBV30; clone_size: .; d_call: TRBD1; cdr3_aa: CAWSDDRDYLGYGYTF; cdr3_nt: TGTGCCTGGAGTGACGACAGGGACTACTTAGGCTATGGCTACACCTTC
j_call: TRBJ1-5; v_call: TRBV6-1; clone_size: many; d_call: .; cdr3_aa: CASSVGFHSNQPQHF; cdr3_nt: TGTGCCAGCAGTGTGGGATTTCATAGCAATCAGCCCCAGCATTTT
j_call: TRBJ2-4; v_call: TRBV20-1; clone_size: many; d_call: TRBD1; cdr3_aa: CSAPLGQGRDGIQYF; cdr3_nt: TGCAGTGCTCCTCTGGGACAGGGGAGGGATGGCATTCAGTACTTC
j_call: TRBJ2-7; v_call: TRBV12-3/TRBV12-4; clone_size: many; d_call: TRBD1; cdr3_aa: CASSPEDRASYEQYF; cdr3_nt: TGTGCCAGCAGTCCAGAGGACAGGGCTTCCTACGAGCAGTACTTC
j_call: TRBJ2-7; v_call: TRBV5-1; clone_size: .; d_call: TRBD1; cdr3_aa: CASRTGETYEQYF; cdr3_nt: TGCGCCAGCCGGACAGGTGAAACCTACGAGCAGTACTTC
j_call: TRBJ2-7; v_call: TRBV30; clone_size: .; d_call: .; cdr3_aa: CAWRKQNSYEQYF; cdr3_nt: TGTGCCTGGAGAAAACAGAATTCCTACGAGCAGTACTTC
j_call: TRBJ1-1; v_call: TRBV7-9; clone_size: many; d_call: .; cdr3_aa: CASSFFVSTEAFF; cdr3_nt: TGTGCCAGCAGCTTCTTCGTCAGCACTGAAGCTTTCTTT
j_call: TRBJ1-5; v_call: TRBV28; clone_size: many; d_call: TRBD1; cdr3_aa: CASSLPGTGDRQPQHF; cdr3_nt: TGTGCCAGCAGTTTACCCGGGACAGGGGATCGTCAGCCCCAGCATTTT
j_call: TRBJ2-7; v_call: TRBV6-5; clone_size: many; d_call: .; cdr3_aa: CASSYSRRSSYEQYF; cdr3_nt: TGTGCCAGCAGTTACTCACGAAGAAGCTCCTACGAGCAGTACTTC
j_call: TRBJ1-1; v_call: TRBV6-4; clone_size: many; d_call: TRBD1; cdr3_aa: CASSPSAGTGGRLNTEAFF; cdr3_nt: TGTGCCAGCAGTCCATCAGCCGGGACAGGGGGCCGTCTGAACACTGAAGCTTTCTTT
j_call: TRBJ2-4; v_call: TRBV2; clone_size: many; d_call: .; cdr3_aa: CASSEVRGSGIKYF; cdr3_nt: TGTGCCAGCAGTGAAGTGCGGGGCTCAGGCATTAAGTACTTC
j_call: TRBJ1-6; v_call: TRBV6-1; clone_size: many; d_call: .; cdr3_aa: CASSEAGDTRRNSPLHF; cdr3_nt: TGTGCCAGCAGTGAAGCAGGGGACACCAGGCGGAATTCACCCCTCCACTTT
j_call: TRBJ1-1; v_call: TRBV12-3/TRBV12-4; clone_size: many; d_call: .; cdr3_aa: CASSLNDGTEAFF; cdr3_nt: TGTGCCAGCAGTTTAAACGATGGAACTGAAGCTTTCTTT
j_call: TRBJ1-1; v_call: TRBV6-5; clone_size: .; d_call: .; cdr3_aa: CASSYSNSFMNTEAFF; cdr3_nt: TGTGCCAGCAGTTACTCGAATAGTTTCATGAACACTGAAGCTTTCTTT
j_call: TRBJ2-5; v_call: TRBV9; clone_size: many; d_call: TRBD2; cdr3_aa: CASSPRLAGGETQYF; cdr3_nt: TGTGCCAGCAGCCCCCGGCTAGCGGGGGGGGAGACCCAGTACTTC
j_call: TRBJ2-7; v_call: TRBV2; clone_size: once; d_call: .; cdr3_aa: CASRLRGPLHF; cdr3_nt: TGTGCCAGCAGGCTCCGGGGTCCATTACACTTC
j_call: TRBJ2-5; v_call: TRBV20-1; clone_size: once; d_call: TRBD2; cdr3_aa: CSAYKGTRQETQYF; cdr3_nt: TGCAGTGCTTATAAAGGGACTAGACAAGAGACCCAGTACTTC
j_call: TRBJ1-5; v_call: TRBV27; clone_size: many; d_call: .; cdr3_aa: CASSPRNQPQHF; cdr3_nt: TGTGCCAGCAGTCCCAGAAATCAGCCCCAGCATTTT
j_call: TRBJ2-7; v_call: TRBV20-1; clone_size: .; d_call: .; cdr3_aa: CSADSPRSSYEQYF; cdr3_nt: TGCAGTGCTGACAGTCCCAGGAGCTCCTACGAGCAGTACTTC
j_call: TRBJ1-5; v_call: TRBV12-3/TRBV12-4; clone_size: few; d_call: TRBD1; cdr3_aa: CASSFRGQGNQPQHF; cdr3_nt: TGTGCCAGCAGTTTTAGGGGACAGGGTAATCAGCCCCAGCATTTT
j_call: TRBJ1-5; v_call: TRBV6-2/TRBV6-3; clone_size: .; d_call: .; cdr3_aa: CASSYGTPGHYSNQPQHF; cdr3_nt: TGTGCCAGCAGTTACGGGACCCCGGGCCATTATAGCAATCAGCCCCAGCATTTT
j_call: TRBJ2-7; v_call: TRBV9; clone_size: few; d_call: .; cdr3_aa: CASSVTTADEQYF; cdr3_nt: TGTGCCAGCAGCGTAACGACGGCAGACGAGCAGTACTTC
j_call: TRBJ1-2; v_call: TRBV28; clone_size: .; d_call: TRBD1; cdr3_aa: CASRITGGGSGYTF; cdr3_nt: TGTGCCAGCAGAATTACAGGGGGCGGAAGTGGCTACACCTTC
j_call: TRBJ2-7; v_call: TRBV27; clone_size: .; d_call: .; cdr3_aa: CASSSTPRSYEQYF; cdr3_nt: TGTGCCAGCAGTTCTACTCCTCGCTCCTACGAGCAGTACTTC
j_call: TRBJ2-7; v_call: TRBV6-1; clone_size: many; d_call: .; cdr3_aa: CASSDPRGTSSYEQYF; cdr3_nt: TGTGCCAGCAGTGACCCCCGGGGAACCTCATCCTACGAGCAGTACTTC
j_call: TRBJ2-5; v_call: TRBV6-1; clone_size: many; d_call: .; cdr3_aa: CASSRGIWETQYF; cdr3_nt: TGTGCCAGCAGTCGGGGGATTTGGGAGACCCAGTACTTC
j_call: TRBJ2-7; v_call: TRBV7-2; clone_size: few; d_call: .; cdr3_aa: CASSSSTLLSGEQYF; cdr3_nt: TGTGCCAGCAGCTCTTCTACCCTCCTTTCAGGCGAGCAGTACTTC
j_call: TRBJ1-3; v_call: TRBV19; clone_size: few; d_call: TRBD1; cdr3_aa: CASSISGTASGNTIYF; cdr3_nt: TGTGCCAGTAGTATCTCCGGGACAGCCTCTGGAAACACCATATATTTT
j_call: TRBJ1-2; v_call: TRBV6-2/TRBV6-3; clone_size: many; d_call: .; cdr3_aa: CASSYEHLATIREANYGYTF; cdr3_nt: TGTGCCAGCAGTTACGAACATTTGGCGACGATACGGGAAGCTAACTATGGCTACACCTTC